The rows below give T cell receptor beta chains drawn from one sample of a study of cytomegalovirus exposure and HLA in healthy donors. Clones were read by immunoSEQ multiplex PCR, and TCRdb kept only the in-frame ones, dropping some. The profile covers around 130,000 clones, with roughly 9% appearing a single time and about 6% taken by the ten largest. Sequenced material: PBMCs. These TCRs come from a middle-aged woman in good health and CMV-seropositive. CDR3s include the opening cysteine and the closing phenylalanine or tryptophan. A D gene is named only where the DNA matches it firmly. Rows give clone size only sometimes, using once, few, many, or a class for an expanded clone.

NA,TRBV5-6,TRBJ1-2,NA,CASSDYSRDYGYTF,TGTGCCAGCAGCGACTACTCTAGGGACTATGGCTACACCTTC
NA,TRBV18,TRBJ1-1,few,CASSPPKGVNTEAFF,TGTGCCAGCTCACCACCGAAGGGGGTGAACACTGAAGCTTTCTTT
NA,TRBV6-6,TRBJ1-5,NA,CASSSGVSNQPQHF,TGTGCCAGCAGCTCAGGGGTCAGCAATCAGCCCCAGCATTTT
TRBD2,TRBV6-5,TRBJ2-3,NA,CASSYLAGDRTDTQYF,TGTGCCAGCAGTTACTTGGCGGGGGACCGCACAGATACGCAGTATTTT
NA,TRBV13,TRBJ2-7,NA,CASSLLERDEQYF,TGTGCCAGCAGCTTACTGGAGAGAGACGAGCAGTACTTC
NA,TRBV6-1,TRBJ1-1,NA,CASSDFGEMNTEAFF,TGTGCCAGCAGTGATTTCGGAGAAATGAACACTGAAGCTTTCTTT
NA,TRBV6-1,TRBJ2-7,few,CASSENPSGSYEQYF,TGTGCCAGCAGTGAAAACCCCTCAGGGTCCTACGAGCAGTACTTC
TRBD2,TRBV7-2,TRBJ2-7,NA,CASSLGAGGFYEQYF,TGTGCCAGCAGCTTAGGTGCGGGGGGATTCTACGAGCAGTACTTC
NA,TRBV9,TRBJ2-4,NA,CASSVDRAKNIQYF,TGTGCCAGCAGCGTAGACAGGGCCAAAAACATTCAGTACTTC
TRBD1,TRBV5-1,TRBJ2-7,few,CASSLGAGGSYEQYF,TGCGCCAGCAGCTTGGGGGCAGGGGGTTCCTACGAGCAGTACTTC
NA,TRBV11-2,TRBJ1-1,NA,CASSLGTADYTEAFF,TGTGCCAGCAGCTTAGGGACAGCCGACTACACTGAAGCTTTCTTT
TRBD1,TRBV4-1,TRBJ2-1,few,CASSQETGTEGYNEQFF,TGCGCCAGCAGCCAAGAGACCGGGACAGAGGGTTACAATGAGCAGTTCTTC
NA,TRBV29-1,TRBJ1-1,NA,CSVEPPRTRTEAFF,TGCAGCGTTGAACCCCCCCGAACGAGGACTGAAGCTTTCTTT
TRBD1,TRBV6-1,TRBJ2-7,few,CASKADRGLYEQYF,TGTGCCAGCAAGGCGGACAGGGGGCTATACGAGCAGTACTTC
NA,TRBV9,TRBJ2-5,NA,CASSVQGGETQYF,TGTGCCAGCAGCGTCCAGGGAGGCGAGACCCAGTACTTC
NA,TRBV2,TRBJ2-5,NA,CASSEVMGGETQYF,TGTGCCAGCAGTGAAGTGATGGGTGGGGAGACCCAGTACTTC
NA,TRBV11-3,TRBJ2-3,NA,CASSRPGSTDTQYF,TGTGCCAGCAGCCGCCCAGGGTCCACAGATACGCAGTATTTT
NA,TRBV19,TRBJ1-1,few,CASSMVGTPRAEAFF,TGTGCCAGTAGTATGGTAGGAACCCCGAGGGCTGAAGCTTTCTTT
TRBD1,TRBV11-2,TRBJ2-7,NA,CASSFSLRRSGTATYEQYF,TGTGCCAGCAGCTTTTCGCTTAGGAGGTCGGGGACAGCAACCTACGAGCAGTACTTC
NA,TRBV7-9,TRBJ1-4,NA,CASSSLEKLFF,TGTGCCAGCAGCTCTCTTGAAAAACTGTTTTTT
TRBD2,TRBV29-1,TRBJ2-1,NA,CSVGGGYNEQFF,TGCAGCGTCGGCGGGGGTTACAATGAGCAGTTCTTC
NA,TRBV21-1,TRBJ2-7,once,CASQGRNEQYF,TGTGCCAGCCAAGGGAGAAACGAGCAGTACTTC
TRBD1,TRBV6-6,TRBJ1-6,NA,CASGTGNVNSPLHF,TGTGCCAGCGGGACAGGGAATGTTAATTCACCCCTCCACTTT
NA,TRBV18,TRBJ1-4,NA,CASSRSSGKLFF,TGTGCCAGCTCACGTTCTTCAGGAAAACTGTTTTTT
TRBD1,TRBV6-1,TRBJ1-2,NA,CASSGQGDGYTF,TGTGCCAGCAGTGGGCAGGGGGATGGCTACACCTTC
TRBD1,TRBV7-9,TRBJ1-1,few,CASSLVQGADNEAFF,TGTGCCAGCAGCTTAGTACAGGGGGCTGATAATGAAGCTTTCTTT